The 8 T cell receptor beta chains presented below share a single source sample, sequenced in a study of post-analysis software for immune sequencing data (dated by TCRdb to between 2014 and 2016). General findings and caveats noted by the study authors: Significantly higher frequencies in patients than in controls were found for five TRBV segments, including TRBV5-6, TRBV5-1 and TRBV20-1.

Their recognized antigens are unknown. The receptor library was made with PCR. Sequencing took place on an Illumina HiSeq 2500. To reduce PCR and sequencing biases, unique molecular identifiers were built into the TCR beta cDNA libraries. TCRdb took the public reads, trimmed them with fastp at Q25, ran MiXCR for clone calling and kept in-frame beta chains. For every CDR3 protein sequence, its rows merge into one entry that carries the most common genes and DNA. The sample has roughly 620,000 distinct CDR3 sequences on record, about 40% of them singletons. More than 1.5% of the sample belongs to the ten largest clones. Sequencing input: blood. These receptors were taken from a girl aged 5-17 years with multiple sclerosis.

This chain joins TRBV6-1 and TRBJ1-2, with TRBD1 as a possible D gene (5 bases). V dropped 6 bases and J dropped 4 bases, with 9 bases sitting between them. Germline V gives CDR1 MNHNS, CDR2 SASEGT. This CDR3 has 12 residues. Here the CDR3 reads CASSRGIYGYTF. CDR3 sequence (DNA): TGTGCCAGCAGCCGGGGGATCTATGGCTACACCTTC.

The rearrangement links TRBV7-8 to TRBJ2-1; the D is unclear. Germline loops: CDR1 SGHVS, CDR2 FQNEAQ. CDR3 length: 17 residues. V lost 4 bases and J 0 bases, leaving 16 bases between the germline ends. The CDR3 spells CASSYKRVPSSYNEQFF. The DNA of the CDR3 is TGTGCCAGCAGCTACAAAAGGGTCCCGAGCTCCTACAATGAGCAGTTCTTC. Full variable domain (remainder filled in from reference TRBV7-8 and TRBJ2-1): GAGVSQSPRYKVAKRGQDVALRCDPISGHVSLFWYQQALGQGPEFLTYFQNEAQLDKSGLPSDRFFAERPEGSVSTLKIQRTQQEDSAVYLCASSYKRVPSSYNEQFFGPGTRLTVL.

The chain has TRBV5-1 and TRBJ1-2, with no clear D. Trimming stripped 2 bases from V and 0 bases from J, with 8 bases between. CDR1 is SGHRS, CDR2 YFSETQ, per germline. The CDR3 is 14 residues long. The CDR3 spells CASSFGTTNYGYTF. The DNA of the CDR3 is TGCGCCAGCAGCTTCGGCACCACTAACTATGGCTACACCTTC.

The chain is built from TRBV12-3 or TRBV12-4 and TRBJ1-1, with 11 bases matching TRBD1. The V segment lost 6 bases and the J segment 5 bases; nucleotides outside the gene matches: 8. CDR3 length: 15 residues. CDR3 in DNA: TGTGCCAGCAGGACGACCGGGACAGGGGGAACTGAAGCTTTCTTT. This encodes CASRTTGTGGTEAFF.

This clonotype was seen more than once but under ten times. The junction departs from the called germline gene at one end, perhaps through a read error. This chain links TRBV12-3 or TRBV12-4 with TRBJ2-7; TRBD1 matches at 9 bases. CDR3 length equals 17 residues. The CDR3 spells CANSLRLIGTGPSEQYF. The CDR3, as DNA: TGTGCCAACAGTTTACGTTTGATCGGGACAGGGCCGTCCGAGCAGTACTTC.

The rearrangement uses TRBV5-1 and TRBJ2-3; TRBD2 aligns across 11 bases. After removal of 2 bases from V and 6 bases from J, the junction contained 14 bases not matched to a gene. This CDR3 is built from 18 residues. The germline gives CDR1 SGHRS, CDR2 YFSETQ. CDR3 coding DNA: TGCGCCAGCAGCTTCGGGGGGACTAGCGGTCCCCCGGAGGATACGCAGTATTTT. Translation: CASSFGGTSGPPEDTQYF.

V gene TRBV7-9 combines with J gene TRBJ1-1; D gene unclear. This CDR3 spans 12 amino acids. The germline V gene encodes CDR1 SEHNR and CDR2 FQNEAQ (reference sequence). The V gene lost 0 bases and the J gene lost 8 bases, with 7 bases spanning the gap. The CDR3 DNA sequence: TGTGCCAGCAGCTTAGCAATGGAGGAAGCTTTCTTT. Its protein product is CASSLAMEEAFF.

The chain carries TRBV7-3 and TRBJ1-1; D uncertain. Germline CDR1 and CDR2: SGHTA and FQGTGA. Trimming removed 7 bases from V and 1 base from J, with 10 bases in between. The CDR3 runs to 13 residues. CDR3 sequence reads: CASTHDGNTEAFF. The CDR3 coding sequence is TGTGCCAGCACCCACGACGGGAACACTGAAGCTTTCTTT.